Presented here are 13 T cell receptor beta chains from one specimen sequenced in a study of blood T cell repertoires in COVID-19. TCRdb keeps only in-frame clones here, not all; method: immunoSEQ multiplex PCR. Here the sample spans over 250,000 clones, 70% to 85% being singletons. Sequencing was performed on peripheral blood. These receptors came from a human donor with COVID-19, enrolled during active disease. The donor label of this sample is uncertain.

This clone was recorded many times. The chain has TRBV28 and TRBJ2-7; D is possibly TRBD2 (5 bases). Trimming pared 4 bases from V and 2 bases from J, leaving 9 bases between. The germline V gene encodes CDR1 MDHEN and CDR2 SYDVKM. The CDR3 is made up of 13 amino acids. This CDR3 is CASSSLATYEQYF. The CDR3 DNA follows: TGTGCCAGCAGTTCTCTAGCAACCTACGAGCAGTACTTC. Drawing the rest from reference TRBV28 and TRBJ2-7, the complete variable domain is DVKVTQSSRYLVKRTGEKVFLECVQDMDHENMFWYRQDPGLGLRLIYFSYDVKMKEKGDIPEGYSVSREKKERFSLILESASTNQTSMYLCASSSLATYEQYFGPGTRLTVT.

The J gene is TRBJ2-1, the V gene TRBV28; 8 nucleotides agree with TRBD2. The length of the CDR3 is 16 residues. V trimming: 7 bases; J trimming: 1 base; junction bases outside the gene matches: 9. Germline values: CDR1 MDHEN, CDR2 SYDVKM. CDR3 DNA: TGTGCCAGCAATACTAGCGGCGGGAGGTCCTACAATGAGCAGTTCTTC. Its translation is CASNTSGGRSYNEQFF.

The V call is TRBV28, the J call TRBJ2-2, with D tentatively TRBD2 (5 bases). Between the trimmed V and J ends, which lost 6 bases and 1 base, there was a span of 9 bases. Germline V CDR1 and CDR2: MDHEN, SYDVKM. CDR3 length: 14 amino acids. CDR3 nucleotide sequence: TGTGCCAGCAGCTTTGGACTGAACACCGGGGAGCTGTTTTTT. It codes for CASSFGLNTGELFF.

This chain connects TRBV6-4 to TRBJ1-1; tentative D call: TRBD1 (6 bases). The germline V gene encodes CDR1 MRHNA and CDR2 SNTAGT. V shed 3 bases and J shed 4 bases, with 12 bases lying between them. The CDR3 is made up of 14 amino acids. The CDR3 DNA sequence: TGTGCCAGCAGTGAGGACAGTTGGGGCACTGAAGCTTTCTTT. Translation gives CASSEDSWGTEAFF.

The chain joins TRBV2 to TRBJ1-5, with D unresolved. Germline V CDR1 and CDR2: SNHLY, FYNNEI. V was cut by 5 bases and J by 0 bases, with 5 bases left in between. This CDR3 comprises 13 residues. The CDR3 here is CASSLYSNQPQHF. The CDR3, as DNA: TGTGCCAGCAGTCTTTATAGCAATCAGCCCCAGCATTTT.

The chain has TRBV19 and TRBJ2-3; 10 bases line up with TRBD2. Germline CDR1 LNHDA, CDR2 SQIVND (reference sequence). Germline trimming cut 4 bases from V and 1 base from J; bases unmatched to any gene: 5. The length of the CDR3 is 16 residues. The chain's CDR3 is CASSKGLASGTDTQYF. In DNA, the CDR3 is TGTGCCAGTAGTAAGGGACTAGCGAGCGGCACAGATACGCAGTATTTT.

The chain has TRBV10-3 and TRBJ2-1; TRBD2 might be the D (5 bases). Deletions cut 3 bases from V and 3 bases from J, with 6 bases between. Germline V gene sequence: CDR1 ENHRY, CDR2 SYGVKD. This CDR3 comprises 13 residues. The CDR3 bases are TGTGCCATCAGTGAACTAGTCTACAATGAGCAGTTCTTC. As protein: CAISELVYNEQFF.

This clone was seen ten or more times. J is TRBJ1-4 and V is TRBV19, with TRBD1 as a possible D gene (6 bases). Germline V CDR1 and CDR2: LNHDA, SQIVND (reference sequence). This CDR3 is built from 15 residues. V shed 3 bases and J shed 11 bases, with 19 bases lying between them. For the CDR3, the DNA is TGTGCCAGTAGTATCGTGCAACAGGGCCGGGCCAAACTGTTTTTT. This encodes CASSIVQQGRAKLFF.

This sequence joins TRBV12-5 and TRBJ1-5, with 12 bases fitting TRBD1. From germline, CDR1 is LGHNT and CDR2 FRNRAP. The CDR3 is 16 amino acids. V gave up 2 bases and J gave up 11 bases; unmatched junction bases: 10. The CDR3 DNA is TGTGCTAGTGGTTTGAACCCGGGACAGGGGGCCGCGACCCAGCATTTT. Its protein is CASGLNPGQGAATQHF.

V gene TRBV15 combines with J gene TRBJ2-5; TRBD2 agrees at 11 bases. Germline values: CDR1 LNHNV, CDR2 YYDKDF (reference sequence). The CDR3 is 16 amino acids. V gave up 3 bases and J gave up 0 bases; unmatched junction bases: 3. The CDR3 nucleotides read TGTGCCACCAGCAGCGGGACTAGCGGCTACCAAGAGACCCAGTACTTC. It encodes CATSSGTSGYQETQYF.

The gene calls are TRBV6-1 and TRBJ2-7, with a weak D call TRBD1 (5 bases). The germline V and J ends were trimmed by 4 bases and 0 bases, with 16 bases remaining between them. The CDR3 loop spans 16 amino acids. The germline V gene encodes CDR1 MNHNS and CDR2 SASEGT. In nucleotides, the CDR3 is TGTGCCAGCAGTGCGTCCTGGGGCAGTGGCTCCTACGAGCAGTACTTC. The encoded protein is CASSASWGSGSYEQYF.

This chain joins TRBV28 and TRBJ1-2; D perhaps matches TRBD1 (5 bases). The germline gives CDR1 MDHEN, CDR2 SYDVKM. Trimming removed 7 bases from V and 3 bases from J, with 15 bases in between. The CDR3 is made up of 14 amino acids. The CDR3 region is CASTSRGVDYGYTF. CDR3 coding DNA: TGTGCCAGCACCTCACGGGGGGTCGACTATGGCTACACCTTC.

V usage is TRBV27 and J usage is TRBJ1-2; 11 bases agree with TRBD1. Losses at the gene ends were 5 bases for V and 6 bases for J; bases not matched to a gene: 5. There are 14 residues in the CDR3. Looked up from germline, CDR1 is MNHEY and CDR2 is SMNVEV (reference sequence). CDR3 sequence reads: CASSPGQGVNGYTF. DNA of the CDR3: TGTGCCAGCAGTCCGGGACAGGGGGTGAATGGCTACACCTTC.